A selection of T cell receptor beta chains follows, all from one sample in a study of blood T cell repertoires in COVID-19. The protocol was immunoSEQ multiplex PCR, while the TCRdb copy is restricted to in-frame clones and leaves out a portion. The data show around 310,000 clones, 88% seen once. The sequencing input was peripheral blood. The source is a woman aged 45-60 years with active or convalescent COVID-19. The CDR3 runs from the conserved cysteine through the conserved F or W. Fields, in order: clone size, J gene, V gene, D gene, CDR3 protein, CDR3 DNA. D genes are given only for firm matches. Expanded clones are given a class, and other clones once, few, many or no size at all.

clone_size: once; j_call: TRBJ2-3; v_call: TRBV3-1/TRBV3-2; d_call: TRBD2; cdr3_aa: CASSQELAGASSTDTQYF; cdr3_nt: TGTGCCAGCAGCCAAGAACTAGCGGGGGCCTCTAGCACAGATACGCAGTATTTT
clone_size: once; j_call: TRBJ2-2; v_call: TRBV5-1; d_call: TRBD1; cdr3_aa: CASSLPTGGVTGELFF; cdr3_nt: TGCGCCAGCAGCTTACCGACAGGGGGCGTCACCGGGGAGCTGTTTTTT
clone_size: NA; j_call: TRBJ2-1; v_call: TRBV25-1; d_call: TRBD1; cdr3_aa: CASSPLGTGSSYNEQFF; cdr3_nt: TGTGCCAGCAGTCCTCTGGGGACAGGGAGCTCCTACAATGAGCAGTTCTTC
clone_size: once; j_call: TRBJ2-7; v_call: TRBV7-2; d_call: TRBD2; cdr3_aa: CASSLGGSGSNEQYF; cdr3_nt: TGTGCCAGCAGCTTAGGGGGCAGCGGGAGTAACGAGCAGTACTTC
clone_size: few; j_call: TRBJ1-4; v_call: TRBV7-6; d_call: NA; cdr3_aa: CASSSEGVLTLTNEKLFF; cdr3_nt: TGTGCCAGCAGCTCCGAAGGGGTTCTAACTCTTACTAATGAAAAACTGTTTTTT
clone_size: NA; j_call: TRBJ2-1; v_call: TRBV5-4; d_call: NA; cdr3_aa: CASTEDNEQFF; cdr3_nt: TGTGCCAGCACGGAGGACAATGAGCAGTTCTTC
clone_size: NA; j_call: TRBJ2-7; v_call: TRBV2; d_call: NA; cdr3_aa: CASSLGHLNYYEQYF; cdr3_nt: TGTGCCAGCAGTTTGGGACATTTAAATTACTACGAGCAGTACTTC
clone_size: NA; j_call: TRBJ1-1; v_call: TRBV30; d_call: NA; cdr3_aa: CAWSEGGNTEAFF; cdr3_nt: TGTGCCTGGAGCGAGGGCGGGAACACTGAAGCTTTCTTT
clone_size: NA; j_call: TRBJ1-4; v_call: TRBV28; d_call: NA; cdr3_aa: CASTWGEGKLFF; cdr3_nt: TGTGCCAGCACTTGGGGGGAGGGGAAACTGTTTTTT
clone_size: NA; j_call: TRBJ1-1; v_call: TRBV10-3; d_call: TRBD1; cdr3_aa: CAINRQGRDTEAFF; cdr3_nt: TGTGCCATCAACCGACAGGGGCGGGATACTGAAGCTTTCTTT
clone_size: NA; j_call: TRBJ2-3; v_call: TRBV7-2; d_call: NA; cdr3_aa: CASSFLLNTQYF; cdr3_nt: TGTGCCAGCAGCTTCCTACTGAATACGCAGTATTTT
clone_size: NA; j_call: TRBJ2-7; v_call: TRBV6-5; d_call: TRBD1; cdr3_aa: CASSPPGQGEYF; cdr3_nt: TGTGCCAGCAGCCCCCCGGGACAGGGGGAGTACTTC
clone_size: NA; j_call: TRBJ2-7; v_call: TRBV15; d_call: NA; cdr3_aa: CATSREIEVGHYEQYF; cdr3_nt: TGTGCCACCAGCAGAGAGATCGAGGTTGGACACTACGAGCAGTACTTC
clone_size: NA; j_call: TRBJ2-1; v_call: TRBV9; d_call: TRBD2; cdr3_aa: CASSAGLAGVGTYNEQFF; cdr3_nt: TGTGCCAGCAGCGCGGGACTAGCGGGAGTAGGAACCTACAATGAGCAGTTCTTC
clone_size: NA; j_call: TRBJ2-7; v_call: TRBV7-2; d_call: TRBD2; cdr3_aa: CASSLAGQRGYEQYF; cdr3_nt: TGTGCCAGCAGCTTAGCGGGGCAGCGGGGTTACGAGCAGTACTTC